This TCR beta chain was sequenced during a study of cytomegalovirus exposure and HLA in healthy donors (dated by TCRdb to 2016 to 2017). In terms of the full investigation: An earlier analysis of fewer than 750 of the donors reported approximately 300 Gb of sequence data and 117 million unique TCR beta sequences obtained from 150 million to 200 million T cells. Typing coverage varied by locus: 629-630 donors for A, B, C, DRB1 and DQB1; roughly 560 for DQA1; about 570 for DPA1; under 490 for DPB1. To decide whether each TCR beta V gene segment behaved as functional or pseudogenic, an earlier analysis of several hundred of the donors relied on high-throughput TCR beta sequencing. Four to six DR-DQ haplotypes were handled as single units for association and clustering, since linkage in the cohort was strong. In the later analysis, no new phenotypic data were used to find candidate immune exposures; instead, reliance was placed on TCR beta sequences and their occurrence across donors. A later genetic analysis used genome-wide SNP genotypes for about 55% of the 666 donors, treating that subset as a discovery cohort. Among around 400 genotyped donors of the cohort, an average of approximately 240,000 unique TCR beta nucleotide sequences were sequenced per donor, roughly a sixth of them non-productive. HLA typing covered class I and class II loci at four-digit resolution. Donor age, sex, ethnicity and CMV serostatus were compiled together with the repertoire data. To predict cytomegalovirus infection status, the study combined high-throughput TCR immunosequencing, statistical association of individual TCRs with disease status, and machine learning. An early release covering approximately 600 HLA-typed donors comprised approximately 290 gigabases of sequencing data and about 90 million unique TCR sequences. The study used immunosequencing to profile the T cell repertoires of 600 to 850 subjects and linked those repertoires to cytomegalovirus serostatus. Of the roughly 390 genotyped donors, approximately 82% fell in the genetic ancestry cluster associated with self-reported Caucasian donors. The study aimed to test whether signatures of past pathogen exposure could be identified by cataloging public T cell receptors. All discovery cohort repertoires had been generated on a single sequencing platform. In addition to the first cohort of 666 subjects, a separate validation cohort of under 150 different subjects was used. A later analysis re-analyzed previously published TCR beta repertoires from about 600 donors and added high-resolution HLA genotyping to study TCR occurrence patterns.

The cohort consisted of 600 to 750 healthy bone marrow donors. All cohort members were sampled while nominally healthy, although unrecorded immune exposures were likely present. The donor tested CMV seronegative and was one of the 352 seronegative cohort members. A peripheral blood sample was provided by each donor, and peripheral blood mononuclear cells were used for TCR beta sequencing. The Qiagen DNeasy Blood Extraction Kit was used to extract genomic DNA from the blood cell samples. Here is what the overall study found, with its caveats: A later genetic analysis reported fewer N-insertions in productive TCRs among donors in an Asian-associated ancestry cluster than the roughly 620-donor mean. In an earlier analysis of under 600 of the donors, most TCR beta V segments were observed in productive rearrangements about 90% or about 30% of the time, broadly matching IMGT annotations. According to a later analysis, most CMV-associated TCR beta chains appeared to be HLA-restricted, and the HLA associations seemed to be driven largely by CMV exposure. In a later analysis, 15,000 to 20,000 TCR beta sequences were associated with specific HLA alleles at a false discovery rate of 0.05. Because counts were too low, roughly 18 rarely observed V segments, including chromosome 9 orphons, were left out of the earlier analysis of 587 of the donors. Cytomegalovirus status was reported to be diagnosed by the classifier with high specificity and sensitivity in both the original and validation cohorts. A total of fewer than 200 TCR beta chains were listed by the study as associated with cytomegalovirus. HLA typing was unavailable for some donors at each locus, so association tests used only the typed subset. Several of the top co-occurrence clusters appeared to be linked to parvovirus B19, influenza, CMV and Epstein-Barr virus, according to a later analysis. A few of the identified cytomegalovirus-associated TCR beta chains were confirmed in vitro to be specific for cytomegalovirus antigens. Because the 87-base-pair reads could not distinguish some IMGT-functional V segments, including TRBV6-2 and TRBV6-3, those segments were excluded. V-gene and J-gene trimming of TCR beta chains was associated with a missense DCLRE1C variant in a later genetic analysis, and the association was replicated in an independent cohort. A group of highly shared sequence variants was considered likely to be a technical artifact of the sequencing pipeline. CMV serostatus was the only immune exposure information available for the cohort. Sequencing depth was assumed to be roughly uniform across donors in the presence/absence analyses, though that assumption may not hold. The cohort was sequenced for TCR beta chains only, and without alpha or paired-chain data the features that could be detected were limited. According to the authors, the approach could potentially be generalized to other disease states and immunological phenotypes. Most TCR sequences were observed very rarely across donors, whereas some public TCRs were present in many individuals. According to a later analysis, TCR association rates differed among HLA loci, with DRB1 alleles showing the most associated TCRs and HLA-C alleles showing the fewest. In a later analysis, HLA-associated TCR beta chains were found to be more clonally expanded and to have lower generation probabilities than equally common non-associated chains. When HLA alleles, especially DR and DQ, strongly co-occurred, TCR associations were difficult to assign to individual alleles. A further reported finding was that TCR beta sequences accurately predicted the HLA-A and HLA-B alleles for most subjects in the first cohort. Linkage disequilibrium might explain the correlated functional status among segregating V segments, but an unknown experimental factor could not be excluded.

Reading from cysteine to phenylalanine, the CDR3 counts 18 amino acids. Only the CDR3 part of the read is kept: 54 bases, read in frame from the first base. The germline V gene provides CDR1 KGHSH and CDR2 LQKENI. V and J lose 0 bases and 3 bases, and a span of 21 bases separates them. The receptor library was made with the immunoSEQ multiplex PCR assay. For the multiplex PCR, a mixture combining 60 forward primers for TCR Vbeta segments and 13 reverse primers for TCR Jbeta segments was used. A multiplex PCR assay on genomic DNA amplified the CDR3 region of rearranged TCR beta genes. On the Illumina HiSeq System, the amplified TCR beta libraries were sequenced as 87-base-pair reads. The source study handled its data this way. In a later analysis, roughly 80 million unique TCR beta chains were counted across the approximately 620 repertoires, and roughly 9.9 million of these chains were shared by at least two donors. Raw reads were error-corrected and collapsed into unique sequences by a nearest-neighbor algorithm in which closely related sequences were merged to remove PCR and sequencing errors. V, D and J gene segments were assigned by aligning CDR3 sequences to IMGT reference sequences. Each retained sequence needed at least a six-nucleotide match to both a V gene segment and a J gene segment. Rearrangements were called productive when the CDR3 lacked stop codons and stayed in frame with V and J; all others were non-productive. Following IMGT convention, CDR3 was defined as the stretch from the second conserved V-encoded cysteine to the conserved J-encoded phenylalanine. The earlier analysis of about 620 of the donors excluded sequences that lacked an unambiguous match to a single V gene segment. An earlier analysis of about 590 of the donors classified V segments as functional when productive rearrangements were above 56.7% and as segregating when the standard deviation between donors was above 5%. A statistical classification framework was built to diagnose cytomegalovirus status from the catalog of TCR beta chain sequences. A later analysis assigned V and J genes by comparing TCR nucleotide sequences with IMGT/GENE-DB human TR gene sequences. In a later analysis, CDR3 sequences and most-parsimonious VDJ recombination scenarios were assigned using the TCRdist pipeline. A later analysis defined each TCR beta chain by its CDR3 amino acid sequence plus V-gene family, and excluded reads lacking a unique V-gene family. To address suspected cross-contamination and a sequencing artifact, a later analysis removed a few hundred highly shared, low-generation-probability nucleotide sequences. For each public chain, a later analysis derived a clonal expansion index from normalized ranks of inferred template counts within each repertoire. In a later analysis, generation probabilities were computed using a VDJ recombination model fitted to out-of-frame rearrangements, and the results were checked against IGoR. In a later analysis, TCR-TCR, TCR-HLA and TCR-CMV co-occurrence was scored with hypergeometric tests, and a repertoire-size bias correction was applied to TCR pairs. False discovery rates were estimated in a later analysis by permuting HLA or CMV assignments 20 times. In a later analysis, co-occurring TCRs were grouped with DBSCAN, and TCRdist sequence similarity was added when clustering was performed within HLA-allele-positive subsets. Repertoires with fewer than 30,000 or more than 120,000 public chains were left out of co-occurrence clustering, as were a handful of repertoires with anomalous nucleotide sharing. Drawn from immuneACCESS, this table holds only the in-frame rearrangements with V and J called that TCRdb kept. Clones are partly lost; checked studies trace under half to an unresolved V gene and leave the rest unexplained. That table gives V, J and clone size, and the DNA gave D and trimming. The sample table shows approximately 100,000 clones, and approximately 78% are seen once. Around 1.5% of the sample belongs to the ten largest clones.

Note on this clone: Its target antigen remains unknown. No quality values exist for individual bases; no much larger clone is one base distant.

The chain couples TRBV18 to TRBJ2-7; TRBD1 might be the D gene, on 6 matching bases. What was sequenced was PBMCs. This TCR came from a woman aged 40 to 55 in good health and CMV-seronegative. The base sequence is TGTGCCAGCTCACCACCGAGAAGCAGGGGCGTCGACCTCTACGAGCAGTACTTC. The translation is CASSPPRSRGVDLYEQYF.